Listed here are 31 T cell receptor beta chains from one sample, sequenced in a study of T cell changes during pregnancy in multiple sclerosis. TCRdb's table, derived via immunoSEQ multiplex PCR, lists solely in-frame clones and lacks some. This table holds 25,000 to 30,000 clones, around nine tenths found once. This sample comprised CD4+ T cells from peripheral blood mononuclear cells, obtained in the first trimester of pregnancy. These TCRs come from a female donor with multiple sclerosis, enrolled in a pregnancy study.

The chain combines TRBV18 with TRBJ2-3; possibly TRBD2 for D (5 bases). Germline CDR1 KGHSH, CDR2 LQKENI. CDR3 size: 14 residues. V lost 3 bases to trimming and J lost 3 bases, with 10 bases between them. The DNA for the CDR3 is TGTGCCAGCTCACCCGAGGGATCAACAGATACGCAGTATTTT. Amino acid sequence: CASSPEGSTDTQYF.

The V call is TRBV6-5, the J call TRBJ1-4; 8 bases line up with TRBD1. Losses at the gene ends were 6 bases for V and 3 bases for J; bases not matched to a gene: 3. The germline V gene has CDR1 MNHEY and CDR2 SVGAGI. This CDR3 has 14 amino acids. CDR3 sequence: CASRPGQANEKLFF. For the CDR3, the DNA is TGTGCCAGCAGACCGGGACAGGCTAATGAAAAACTGTTTTTT.

The chain is built from TRBV6-1 and TRBJ2-1; TRBD1 aligns across 7 bases. Germline trimming cut 6 bases from V and 0 bases from J; bases unmatched to any gene: 2. CDR1 and CDR2 from the germline V gene are MNHNS and SASEGT. This CDR3 has 14 amino acids. This chain's CDR3 is CASRDRSSYNEQFF. The CDR3 DNA sequence: TGTGCCAGCAGGGACAGGAGCTCCTACAATGAGCAGTTCTTC.

The rearrangement joins TRBV6-5 to TRBJ1-4; D is possibly TRBD1 (5 bases). V lost 4 bases to trimming and J lost 8 bases, with 17 bases between them. The CDR3 runs 15 residues. CDR1 and CDR2 (germline): MNHEY, SVGAGI. CDR3: CASSSKGPAGEKLFF. The CDR3 region has the DNA TGTGCCAGCAGTTCCAAGGGGCCGGCAGGAGAAAAACTGTTTTTT.

V is TRBV10-3 and J is TRBJ1-5; 9 bases match TRBD1. This CDR3 is built from 13 residues. Germline V gene data show CDR1 as ENHRY and CDR2 as SYGVKD. V lost 8 bases to trimming and J lost 7 bases; unmatched junction nucleotides: 6. This chain's CDR3 is CAIGTGFRQPQHF. The CDR3 nucleotides are TGTGCCATCGGGACAGGGTTTCGGCAGCCCCAGCATTTT.

The rearrangement joins TRBV29-1 to TRBJ2-6, with 7 bases lining up with TRBD1. The J segment lost 0 bases and the V segment lost 6 bases, leaving 5 bases of the junction unmatched. Germline CDR1 SQVTM, CDR2 ANQGSEA. This CDR3 is 15 amino acids long. The CDR3 loop reads CSVDRQSSGANVLTF. CDR3 bases: TGCAGCGTGGACAGGCAATCCTCTGGGGCCAACGTCCTGACTTTC.

The genes are TRBV5-6 and TRBJ2-4; 8 bases agree with TRBD1. This CDR3 spans 16 amino acids. Germline values: CDR1 SGHDT, CDR2 YYEEEE. V trimming: 4 bases; J trimming: 4 bases; junction bases outside the gene matches: 10. The chain's CDR3 is CASSQRLRDRKNIQYF. CDR3 bases: TGTGCCAGCAGCCAAAGACTCCGGGACAGGAAAAACATTCAGTACTTC.

This chain joins TRBV19 and TRBJ2-3; TRBD1 matches at 12 bases. V shed 8 bases, J shed 4 bases, and the junction held 10 bases outside the gene matches. This CDR3 region has 16 residues. Germline values: CDR1 LNHDA, CDR2 SQIVND (reference sequence). The CDR3, as DNA: TGTGCCAGTTCTTCCGGGACAGGGGGCGCGTCAGATACGCAGTATTTT. Its protein is CASSSGTGGASDTQYF.

This chain connects TRBV15 to TRBJ2-1; perhaps TRBD2 as D (6 bases). Per the germline V gene, CDR1 is LNHNV and CDR2 is YYDKDF (reference sequence). The CDR3 extends over 15 amino acids. V dropped 0 bases and J dropped 1 base, with 7 bases sitting between them. CDR3 region: CATSRDRGSYNEQFF. As DNA, the CDR3 is TGTGCCACCAGCAGAGATCGGGGGTCCTACAATGAGCAGTTCTTC.

The chain links TRBV27 to TRBJ2-3, with 7 positions matching TRBD1. The CDR3 totals 15 residues. V lost 3 bases and J lost 8; bases outside the gene matches: 11. CDR1 MNHEY and CDR2 SMNVEV come from the germline V gene (reference sequence). CDR3 bases: TGTGCCAGCAGTTTGGTGGGGACAGCTCAGGGTACGCAGTATTTT. Protein: CASSLVGTAQGTQYF.

The rearrangement links TRBV27 to TRBJ1-1; D uncertain. The V end was cut by 2 bases, the J end by 4 bases, with 8 bases between. Germline loops: CDR1 MNHEY, CDR2 SMNVEV (reference sequence). The CDR3 covers 13 residues. The CDR3 spells CASSLGRITEAFF. The DNA for the CDR3 is TGTGCCAGCAGTTTAGGGCGAATCACTGAAGCTTTCTTT.

The chain joins TRBV19 to TRBJ2-1; D is possibly TRBD1 (6 bases). The ends were cut back, 8 bases at V and 6 bases at J, with 17 bases in the middle. This CDR3 has 14 residues. Germline V lookup: CDR1 LNHDA, CDR2 SQIVND (reference sequence). The DNA for the CDR3 is TGTGCCAGTTCACCGGGACACAGTACCAATGAGCAGTTCTTC. Translating gives CASSPGHSTNEQFF.

The rearrangement joins TRBV27 to TRBJ2-3; TRBD1 aligns across 8 bases. CDR1 and CDR2 from the germline V gene are MNHEY and SMNVEV (reference sequence). CDR3 size: 15 residues. V shed 6 bases and J 6 bases; nucleotides not matched to a gene: 11. In DNA form, the CDR3 reads TGTGCCAGCAGCCTCCGGACAGGGTTTTCTGATACGCAGTATTTT. Its protein product is CASSLRTGFSDTQYF.

A word on this clone: Relative to the germline gene, one junction end is altered; a read error may explain this. The rearrangement links TRBV7-7 to TRBJ1-1; D remains unclear. The CDR3 runs to 11 residues. CDR1 and CDR2 (germline): SSHAT, FNYEAQ (reference sequence). The CDR3 is CASSLGGGAFF. CDR3 DNA: TGTGCTAGCAGCTTAGGCGGCGGAGCTTTCTTT. The variable domain in full, completed from reference TRBV7-7 and TRBJ1-1, reads GAGVSQSPRYKVTKRGQDVTLRCDPISSHATLYWYQQALGQGPEFLTYFNYEAQPDKSGLPSDRFSAERPEGSISTLTIQRTEQRDSAMYRCASSLGGGAFFGQGTRLTVV.

This chain links TRBV6-5 with TRBJ1-5, with no clear D. CDR1 and CDR2 from the germline V gene are MNHEY and SVGAGI. The CDR3 has 13 residues. Between the trimmed V and J ends, which lost 2 bases and 3 bases, there was a span of 5 bases. CDR3 DNA: TGTGCCAGCAGTTACCGTTCCAATCAGCCCCAGCATTTT. Its protein product is CASSYRSNQPQHF.

This chain connects TRBV9 to TRBJ1-3, with D perhaps matching TRBD1 (5 bases). V dropped 5 bases and J dropped 0 bases, with 9 bases sitting between them. CDR3 length: 14 residues. Germline V gene sequence: CDR1 SGDLS, CDR2 YYNGEE. CDR3 in DNA: TGTGCCAGCAGGGCAGACAGCTCTGGAAACACCATATATTTT. Residues: CASRADSSGNTIYF.

The chain recombines TRBV6-6 with TRBJ1-5; D possibly corresponds to TRBD1 (5 bases). The length of the CDR3 is 14 residues. Germline V CDR1 and CDR2: MNHNY, SVGAGI (reference sequence). Trimming stripped 6 bases from V and 7 bases from J, with 16 bases between. CDR3 DNA: TGTGCCAGCAGCTATGACAGTGAACACCAGCCCCAGCATTTT. This translates into CASSYDSEHQPQHF.

The gene calls are TRBV7-3 and TRBJ1-1; 7 positions match TRBD1. Germline V gene lookup returns CDR1 SGHTA and CDR2 FQGTGA. The CDR3 has 15 residues. Trimming removed 2 bases from V and 5 bases from J; junction bases left unmatched: 8. The DNA for the CDR3 is TGTGCCAGCAGCTTAGAGGGCAGGGGGGCGACTGAAGCTTTCTTT. It specifies CASSLEGRGATEAFF.

The gene calls are TRBV5-6 and TRBJ1-3; D gene uncertain. The germline V gene has CDR1 SGHDT and CDR2 YYEEEE. With 2 bases removed from V and 0 bases from J, the gap between germline ends came to 9 bases. The CDR3 runs 15 residues. This CDR3 reads CASSFSPLSGNTIYF. The CDR3 DNA reads as TGTGCCAGCAGCTTTAGTCCGCTCTCTGGAAACACCATATATTTT.

The chain uses TRBV15 and TRBJ1-2; D is unclear. This CDR3 region has 12 residues. CDR1 and CDR2 (germline): LNHNV, YYDKDF (reference sequence). V was trimmed by 0 bases and J by 10 bases, leaving 9 bases between them. CDR3 DNA: TGTGCCACCAGCAGAGATCGGGAAACCTACACCTTC. Translating gives CATSRDRETYTF.

The chain is built from TRBV27 and TRBJ1-1; D uncertain. Trimming removed 5 bases at V and 1 base at J, with 17 bases between. The CDR3 is 16 amino acids. CDR1 MNHEY and CDR2 SMNVEV come from the germline V gene (reference sequence). DNA for the CDR3: TGTGCCAGCAGTCCCCTCCCCGTGGGAGCGAACACTGAAGCTTTCTTT. Protein sequence: CASSPLPVGANTEAFF.

V gene TRBV10-3 combines with J gene TRBJ1-3; D unclear. This CDR3 spans 14 amino acids. The germline gives CDR1 ENHRY, CDR2 SYGVKD. Trimming shortened V by 2 bases and J by 6 bases, and 11 bases separated the two germline ends. Written as DNA, the CDR3 is TGTGCCATCAGTGAGGCGTACCGCCCAAACACCATATATTTT. This translates into CAISEAYRPNTIYF.

The chain combines TRBV5-5 with TRBJ1-1; 7 bases align to TRBD1. With 2 bases clipped from V and 7 bases from J, the junction kept 8 bases outside the gene matches. This CDR3 has 14 amino acids. From germline, CDR1 is SGHKS and CDR2 YYEKEE (reference sequence). CDR3: CASSLRSQGVEAFF. CDR3 DNA sequence: TGTGCCAGCAGCTTACGAAGCCAGGGGGTTGAAGCTTTCTTT.

The sample holds a few counts of this clone. V is TRBV5-1 and J is TRBJ2-7; 9 nucleotides agree with TRBD2. V dropped 0 bases and J dropped 1; count of bases not matched to a gene: 5. Per germline, CDR1 SGHRS and CDR2 YFSETQ. This CDR3 spans 16 amino acids. The CDR3 DNA reads as TGCGCCAGCAGCTTGGGTTCTAGCGGGGCTTCCTACGAGCAGTACTTC. Translated: CASSLGSSGASYEQYF.

This rearrangement joins TRBV9 to TRBJ1-1; the D is unclear. The length of the CDR3 is 13 residues. The germline CDR1 and CDR2 sequences are SGDLS and YYNGEE. V lost 4 bases and J lost 3, with 10 bases in between. The CDR3 here is CASSPRGDTEAFF. The DNA of the CDR3 is TGTGCCAGCAGCCCAAGAGGTGACACTGAAGCTTTCTTT.

This clone has only a few counts. The chain has TRBV2 and TRBJ2-2; no reliable D call. The CDR3 consists of 14 residues. Germline V CDR1 and CDR2: SNHLY, FYNNEI. Between the trimmed V and J ends, which lost 5 bases and 3 bases, there was a span of 10 bases. The CDR3 DNA sequence: TGTGCCAGCAGTTACCCCCGGGACACCGGGGAGCTGTTTTTT. It specifies CASSYPRDTGELFF.

In its sample, this clone was seen a few times. The genes are TRBV6-5 and TRBJ1-1; 9 bases align to TRBD1. The ends lost 6 bases at V and 5 bases at J; junction bases unmatched: 7. Germline CDR1 MNHEY, CDR2 SVGAGI. The CDR3 is 14 residues long. This chain's CDR3 is CASRPGQGRTEAFF. CDR3 coding DNA: TGTGCCAGCAGGCCGGGACAGGGAAGGACTGAAGCTTTCTTT.

The rearrangement links TRBV5-4 to TRBJ2-4, with TRBD1 matching over 7 bases. Germline V gives CDR1 SGHNT, CDR2 YYREEE (reference sequence). V was pared by 5 bases and J by 5 bases, with 10 bases of the junction left unmatched. The CDR3 spans 15 residues. For the CDR3, the DNA is TGTGCCAGCAGACTTGACAGGGCTCCGCAAAACATTCAGTACTTC. Protein: CASRLDRAPQNIQYF.

This clone was recorded only once. V gene TRBV5-1 combines with J gene TRBJ2-7; 8 bases fit TRBD1. The V gene's germline CDR1 is SGHRS and CDR2 YFSETQ. CDR3 length: 14 residues. The trim removed 7 bases at V and 4 bases at J, leaving 10 bases unmatched. The CDR3 DNA reads as TGCGCCAGCGCCAGGACAGGGAGCCAATACGAGCAGTACTTC. Its translation is CASARTGSQYEQYF.

The CDR3 DNA reads TGCGCCAGCAGCCAAGATAAGGCGGGAGACAGGGGGCGTTCACCCCTCCACTTT. Protein sequence: CASSQDKAGDRGRSPLHF. The gene calls are TRBV4-1 and TRBJ1-6; 10 bases fit TRBD1. Germline lookup yields CDR1 MGHRA and CDR2 YSYEKL. The ends lost 0 bases at V and 9 bases at J; junction bases unmatched: 11. The CDR3 extends over 18 amino acids.

The V call is TRBV14, the J call TRBJ2-3; no definite D call. Between the trimmed V and J ends, which lost 0 bases and 12 bases, there was a span of 13 bases. Germline CDR1 SGHDN, CDR2 FVKESK. This CDR3 has 13 residues. In DNA, the CDR3 is TGTGCCAGCAGCCAAGATTGGGCCGATAAACAGTATTTT. Its translation is CASSQDWADKQYF.